This T cell receptor beta chain was sequenced in a study of cytomegalovirus exposure and HLA in healthy donors (dated by TCRdb to the late 2010s). As for the study more broadly: According to an earlier analysis of 587 of the donors, some 180 million T cells yielded roughly 100 million unique TCR beta sequences and about 300 Gb of sequence data. An early release covering 550 to 650 HLA-typed donors comprised about 310 gigabases of sequencing data and tens of millions of unique TCR sequences. Of the 350 to 450 genotyped donors, 80% to 90% were placed in the genetic ancestry cluster associated with self-reported Caucasian donors. The study was designed to test whether signatures of past pathogen exposure could be identified by cataloging public T cell receptors. The T cell repertoires of 666 subjects were profiled by immunosequencing and related to cytomegalovirus serostatus. Besides the first cohort of 666 subjects, a separate validation cohort made up of 120 or so different subjects was used. To predict cytomegalovirus infection status, the study brought together high-throughput TCR immunosequencing, statistical association of individual TCRs with disease status, and machine learning. In a later analysis, previously published TCR beta repertoires from roughly 710 donors were re-analyzed and high-resolution HLA genotyping was added so that TCR occurrence patterns could be studied. The later analysis used no new phenotypic data to find candidate immune exposures, relying instead on TCR beta sequences and their occurrence across donors. An earlier analysis of around 540 of the donors applied high-throughput TCR beta sequencing to assess whether each TCR beta V gene segment acted as functional or pseudogenic. Alongside the repertoire data, information on donor age, sex, ethnicity and CMV serostatus was compiled. A later genetic analysis used genome-wide SNP genotypes for about 55% of the 666 donors, treating that subset as a discovery cohort. Every repertoire in the discovery cohort had been generated on one and the same sequencing platform. HLA typing covered class I and class II loci at four-digit resolution. Typing coverage differed by locus: A, B, C, DRB1 and DQB1 were typed in roughly 629-630 donors, DQA1 in roughly 500, DPA1 in nearly 610, and DPB1 in 472. Four to six DR-DQ haplotypes were handled as single units for association and clustering, since linkage in the cohort was strong. On average, 235,054 unique TCR beta nucleotide sequences were sequenced per donor among a few hundred genotyped donors of the cohort, with 15% to 20% of those sequences being non-productive.

About this clone: Its antigen is not yet known. No base quality values were provided; no much bigger clone lies one nucleotide off.

Libraries came from the immunoSEQ multiplex PCR assay. A mixture of 60 forward primers for TCR Vbeta segments and 13 reverse primers for TCR Jbeta segments was used in the multiplex PCR. A multiplex PCR assay on genomic DNA amplified the CDR3 region of rearranged TCR beta genes. The amplified TCR beta libraries were sequenced on the Illumina HiSeq System as 87-base-pair reads. Under the source paper's analysis protocol: A later analysis tallied around 80 million unique TCR beta chains across the 650 to 750 repertoires, and some 10 million of those chains were shared by two or more donors. Raw reads were error-corrected and collapsed into unique sequences with a nearest-neighbor algorithm that merged closely related sequences to remove PCR and sequencing errors. CDR3 sequences were aligned to IMGT reference sequences to assign V, D and J gene segments. For a sequence to be retained, a match of at least six nucleotides to both a V gene segment and a J gene segment was required. Rearrangements were classified as productive when the CDR3 lacked stop codons and remained in frame with V and J, and all other rearrangements were classified as non-productive. CDR3 was defined by IMGT convention, running from the second conserved V-encoded cysteine to the conserved J-encoded phenylalanine. The earlier analysis of 500 to 750 of the donors excluded any sequence lacking an unambiguous match to a single V gene segment. In an earlier analysis of 587 of the donors, V segments were called functional above 56.7% productive rearrangements and were called segregating when the between-donor standard deviation exceeded 5%. A statistical classification framework was built for diagnosing cytomegalovirus status from the catalog of TCR beta chain sequences. V and J gene assignment, in a later analysis, came from comparing TCR nucleotide sequences with IMGT/GENE-DB human TR gene sequences. The TCRdist pipeline was used in a later analysis to assign CDR3 sequences and most-parsimonious VDJ recombination scenarios. In a later analysis, each TCR beta chain was defined by its CDR3 amino acid sequence together with its V-gene family, and reads without a unique V-gene family were excluded. To address suspected cross-contamination and a sequencing artifact, a later analysis removed 592 highly shared, low-generation-probability nucleotide sequences. In a later analysis, a clonal expansion index was calculated for each public chain from normalized within-repertoire ranks of inferred template counts. Generation probabilities in a later analysis came from a VDJ recombination model fitted to out-of-frame rearrangements, and those results were checked against IGoR. Hypergeometric tests were used in a later analysis to score TCR-TCR, TCR-HLA and TCR-CMV co-occurrence, with a repertoire-size bias correction applied to the TCR pairs. A later analysis estimated false discovery rates by permuting HLA or CMV assignments 20 times. A later analysis grouped co-occurring TCRs with DBSCAN, adding TCRdist sequence similarity when clustering within HLA-allele-positive subsets. Co-occurrence clustering excluded repertoires with fewer than 30,000 or more than 120,000 public chains, plus five with anomalous nucleotide sharing. This is the immuneACCESS table as TCRdb keeps it, with only in-frame sequences that have V and J called. A part of the clones is gone; compared with another copy, unresolved V genes explain less than half, and the rest is unexplained. Clone size and the V and J calls come from that table; the DNA yielded D and trimming. The sample has 100,000 to 150,000 clones on record, about 80% of them singletons. Clones ranked in the top ten supply about 9.1% of the sample.

The cohort was made up of 500 to 800 healthy bone marrow donors. At the time of sampling, all cohort members were nominally healthy, though unrecorded immune exposures were likely present. The donor was CMV seropositive and was included in the group of 290 or so seropositive cohort members. A peripheral blood sample was collected from each donor, and TCR beta sequencing was performed on peripheral blood mononuclear cells. Genomic DNA extraction from the blood cell samples was performed with the Qiagen DNeasy Blood Extraction Kit. Overall study results and their limits: A later genetic analysis reported fewer N-insertions in productive TCRs among donors in an Asian-associated ancestry cluster than the roughly 690-donor mean. According to a later analysis, TCR association rates differed among HLA loci, with DRB1 alleles showing the most associated TCRs and HLA-C alleles showing the fewest. Immune exposure information for the cohort was limited to CMV serostatus. Specific HLA alleles were associated with 16,951 TCR beta sequences at a false discovery rate of 0.05 in a later analysis. Across donors, most TCR sequences were observed very rarely, whereas some public TCRs were present in many individuals. In a later analysis, several top co-occurrence clusters were reported to appear linked to parvovirus B19, influenza, CMV and Epstein-Barr virus. The classifier was reported to diagnose cytomegalovirus status with high specificity and sensitivity in both the original and validation cohorts. Broadly in line with IMGT annotations, most TCR beta V segments showed up in productive rearrangements about 87% or about 30% of the time in an earlier analysis of 587 of the donors. The cohort was sequenced for TCR beta chains only, and without alpha or paired-chain data the features that could be detected were limited. A later analysis found that most CMV-associated TCR beta chains appeared HLA-restricted, with HLA associations seemingly driven largely by CMV exposure. Assigning TCR associations to individual alleles was difficult when HLA alleles, especially DR and DQ, strongly co-occurred. A cluster of highly shared sequence variants was judged likely to be a technical artifact of the sequencing pipeline. Because some donors lacked HLA typing at each locus, the association tests relied only on the typed subset. A further reported finding was that TCR beta sequences accurately predicted the HLA-A and HLA-B alleles for most subjects in the first cohort. The presence/absence analyses assumed that sequencing depth was roughly uniform across donors, and that assumption may not be true. The earlier analysis of some 560 of the donors excluded about 16 rarely observed V segments, including chromosome 9 orphons, because counts were too low. Linkage disequilibrium might explain the correlated functional status among segregating V segments, but an unknown experimental factor could not be ruled out. A later analysis found that HLA-associated TCR beta chains were more clonally expanded and had lower generation probabilities than equally common non-associated chains. In vitro tests confirmed that a few of the cytomegalovirus-associated TCR beta chains recognize cytomegalovirus antigens. V-gene and J-gene trimming of TCR beta chains was associated with a missense DCLRE1C variant in a later genetic analysis, and the association was replicated in an independent cohort. The authors suggested that the approach could potentially be extended to other disease states and immunological phenotypes. In the study, some 160 TCR beta chains were listed as associated with cytomegalovirus.

This sequence was found in a woman between 45 and 65 years old in good health and CMV-seropositive. The sample comprised PBMCs.

The CDR3: CASRPGTQRTEQYF. In nucleotides, the sequence is TGTGCCAGCAGACCCGGGACTCAACGGACCGAGCAGTACTTC. The chain employs TRBV2 and TRBJ2-7; the D gene is perhaps TRBD2, from 6 matching bases. The germline V gene supplies CDR1 SNHLY and CDR2 FYNNEI. The V end loses 6 bases and the J end loses 6 bases, and a stretch of 18 bases separates them. The CDR3 goes from the cysteine to the phenylalanine over 14 residues. The read is trimmed to its CDR3 DNA, 42 bases read in frame from base 1.